What follows are 21 T cell receptor beta chains derived from one specimen sequenced in a study of early T cells in non-severe SARS-CoV-2 infection. TCRdb reanalysed the 5' RACE reads using MiXCR and keeps one entry per CDR3 protein. This repertoire shows approximately 70,000 distinct CDR3 sequences, approximately 13% found once; its top ten account for less than 3.5%. Source: whole blood, taken at baseline. The receptors shown here come from an adult who was a healthcare worker with PCR-confirmed SARS-CoV-2 infection or an uninfected control (not recorded which).

This clonotype was observed at least ten times. This chain uses TRBV5-1 with TRBJ2-6; D might be TRBD2 (5 bases). The V gene lost 0 bases and the J gene lost 6 bases, with 16 bases spanning the gap. CDR3 size: 17 residues. The germline gives CDR1 SGHRS, CDR2 YFSETQ. CDR3 region: CASSLGSSGLAANVLTF. The CDR3, as DNA: TGCGCCAGCAGCTTGGGCAGTTCCGGTCTAGCGGCCAACGTCCTGACTTTC.

This clonotype was counted only a few times. The chain uses TRBV5-6 and TRBJ2-3; tentatively, D is TRBD2 (5 bases). Trimming took off 0 bases at V and 2 bases at J, with 10 bases between the two ends. Germline V lookup: CDR1 SGHDT, CDR2 YYEEEE. The CDR3 consists of 15 residues. As DNA, the CDR3 is TGTGCCAGCAGCTTGGATCCCGGGATCACAGATACGCAGTATTTT. This translates into CASSLDPGITDTQYF.

This sequence joins TRBV7-2 and TRBJ1-4, with D possibly being TRBD1 (5 bases). The ends were cut back, 3 bases at V and 9 bases at J, with 17 bases in the middle. The germline V gene has CDR1 SGHTA and CDR2 FQGNSA. The CDR3 runs 15 residues. The DNA for the CDR3 is TGTGCCAGCAGCTTGGACGCGGCAGGGACCCAAAAACTGTTTTTT. As protein: CASSLDAAGTQKLFF. The full variable domain, with the rest looked up from reference TRBV7-2 and TRBJ1-4, is GAGVSQSPSNKVTEKGKDVELRCDPISGHTALYWYRQSLGQGLEFLIYFQGNSAPDKSGLPSDRFSAERTGGSVSTLTIQRTQQEDSAVYLCASSLDAAGTQKLFFGSGTQLSVL.

The V and J genes are TRBV7-2 and TRBJ2-2; 8 bases map to TRBD1. The germline V gene has CDR1 SGHTA and CDR2 FQGNSA. The CDR3 consists of 17 residues. Trimming at V came to 2 bases and at J to 5 bases, leaving 10 bases not matched to a gene. DNA of the CDR3: TGTGCCAGCAGCTTAAACCCGGACAGGGTAGTAACCGGGGAGCTGTTTTTT. It is translated as CASSLNPDRVVTGELFF. Complete variable domain (other parts from reference TRBV7-2 and TRBJ2-2): GAGVSQSPSNKVTEKGKDVELRCDPISGHTALYWYRQSLGQGLEFLIYFQGNSAPDKSGLPSDRFSAERTGGSVSTLTIQRTQQEDSAVYLCASSLNPDRVVTGELFFGEGSRLTVL.

The chain employs TRBV19 and TRBJ2-7; 8 nucleotides line up with TRBD1. The germline CDR1 and CDR2 sequences are LNHDA and SQIVND (reference sequence). The V gene end was trimmed by 3 bases and the J gene end by 3 bases; junction bases not matched to a gene: 4. This CDR3 spans 14 amino acids. The CDR3 region is CASSIGDRYYEQYF. CDR3 nucleotides: TGTGCCAGTAGTATTGGGGACAGGTACTACGAGCAGTACTTC.

V usage is TRBV6-6 and J usage is TRBJ2-5; D is possibly TRBD2 (5 bases). Germline V gene sequence: CDR1 MNHNY, CDR2 SVGAGI (reference sequence). This CDR3 has 14 residues. V lost 4 bases, J lost 5 bases, and 14 bases lay in between. CDR3 sequence reads: CASSSRAGRETQYF. For the CDR3, the DNA is TGTGCCAGCAGTTCCCGCGCGGGCAGGGAGACCCAGTACTTC.

This clonotype turned up a few times. The rearrangement uses TRBV19 and TRBJ1-5, with 7 nucleotides matching TRBD1. Germline V lookup: CDR1 LNHDA, CDR2 SQIVND (reference sequence). The CDR3 length is 13 residues. Unmatched junction bases numbered 8, after V lost 8 bases and J lost 7 bases. DNA for the CDR3: TGTGCCAGTGATGACAGGGCAGGCCAGCCCCAGCATTTT. Translating it yields CASDDRAGQPQHF.

The chain couples TRBV20-1 to TRBJ2-7, with TRBD1 as a possible D gene (6 bases). V lost 0 bases and J 0 bases, leaving 15 bases between the germline ends. The CDR3 is 16 residues long. The germline gives CDR1 DFQATT, CDR2 SNEGSKA (reference sequence). The CDR3 here is CSARDHRQVISYEQYF. CDR3 DNA: TGCAGTGCTAGAGACCATCGACAGGTAATCTCCTACGAGCAGTACTTC.

J is TRBJ2-3 and V is TRBV24-1; 9 nucleotides agree with TRBD2. V shed 1 base, J shed 0 bases, and the junction held 16 bases outside the gene matches. The CDR3 contains 21 residues. In germline, CDR1 is KGHDR, CDR2 SFDVKD. CDR3 sequence (DNA): TGTGCCACCAGTGATTTCACCCCCCAGCGGGGGGCCTCTATCAGCACAGATACGCAGTATTTT. This translates into CATSDFTPQRGASISTDTQYF.

This clonotype was seen repeatedly, ten times or more. The gene calls are TRBV9 and TRBJ2-1; D tentatively fits TRBD1 or TRBD2 (6 bases each). V gave up 0 bases and J gave up 1 base, with 8 bases separating them. CDR3 length: 15 amino acids. Germline V lookup: CDR1 SGDLS, CDR2 YYNGEE. CDR3 sequence (DNA): TGTGCCAGCAGCGTAGCGGGGGCGTCCTACAATGAGCAGTTCTTC. Amino acid sequence: CASSVAGASYNEQFF.

The chain joins TRBV18 to TRBJ2-7, with D hard to call. The CDR3 has 14 residues. Trimming cost V 6 bases and J 0 bases, with 12 bases left between them. Germline CDR1 reads KGHSH; CDR2 reads LQKENI. The chain's CDR3 is CASSPARNSYEQYF. The CDR3 DNA reads TGTGCCAGCTCGCCTGCAAGGAACTCCTACGAGCAGTACTTC. Based on the CDR3 plus reference TRBV18 and TRBJ2-7, the full variable domain is NAGVMQNPRHLVRRRGQEARLRCSPMKGHSHVYWYRQLPEEGLKFMVYLQKENIIDESGMPKERFSAEFPKEGPSILRIQQVVRGDSAAYFCASSPARNSYEQYFGPGTRLTVT.

This clonotype was picked up a small number of times. This chain links TRBV28 with TRBJ1-6; TRBD1 matches 10 bases. The CDR3 extends over 18 amino acids. Germline loops: CDR1 MDHEN, CDR2 SYDVKM. Trimming took 5 bases from V and 4 from J; bases not matched to a gene: 11. CDR3 sequence: CASSPVPGQGKYNSPLHF. CDR3 coding DNA: TGTGCCAGCAGTCCGGTCCCGGGACAGGGGAAGTATAATTCACCCCTCCACTTT.

This clonotype has more than one count but fewer than ten. V usage is TRBV5-1 and J usage is TRBJ1-1; D is unclear. The CDR3 sequence is 15 residues long. CDR1 SGHRS and CDR2 YFSETQ come from the germline V gene. V was clipped by 4 bases and J by 0 bases, with 13 bases between them. CDR3 bases: TGCGCCAGCAGCCGGGAAGGCAATTTGAACACTGAAGCTTTCTTT. Translation: CASSREGNLNTEAFF.

Ten or more counts support this clonotype. The chain is built from TRBV29-1 and TRBJ2-3; TRBD2 matches 9 bases. V trimming: 1 base; J trimming: 5 bases; junction bases outside the gene matches: 4. The germline gives CDR1 SQVTM, CDR2 ANQGSEA. The CDR3 loop spans 14 amino acids. As DNA, the CDR3 is TGCAGCGTTGAAGGCGCGGGGGGGGTAGATACGCAGTATTTT. It encodes CSVEGAGGVDTQYF.

This clonotype has more than one count but fewer than ten. The chain couples TRBV5-8 to TRBJ1-5, with D unclear. CDR1 SGHTS and CDR2 YDEGEE come from the germline V gene. Trimming left V 4 bases short and J 4 bases short, with 12 bases between. CDR3 length: 14 amino acids. The CDR3 region is CASSAGTGNQPQHF. The CDR3 bases are TGTGCCAGCAGCGCGGGAACGGGGAATCAGCCCCAGCATTTT.

With respect to this clonotype: At one end the junction does not follow the germline gene, possibly because of a read error. The chain employs TRBV18 and TRBJ1-1; weak D call: TRBD1 (5 bases). CDR1 and CDR2 from the germline V gene are KGHSH and LQKENI. The CDR3 loop spans 13 amino acids. The DNA for the CDR3 is TGTGCCAGCACACCTTACGACAGCGGGGAAGCTTTCTTT. It yields the protein CASTPYDSGEAFF.

This clonotype was counted between two and nine times. The chain has TRBV7-6 and TRBJ1-4; D perhaps matches TRBD1 (5 bases). The CDR3 consists of 13 residues. Germline V CDR1 and CDR2: SGHVS, FNYEAQ. The ends were cut back, 5 bases at V and 11 bases at J, with 15 bases in the middle. CDR3 nucleotides: TGTGCCAGCAGCCGCAACCGGGACCTCAAACTGTTTTTT. Residues: CASSRNRDLKLFF.

This chain links TRBV20-1 with TRBJ2-2; TRBD2 aligns across 10 bases. J lost 9 bases, V lost 0 bases, and 7 bases had no gene match. Germline V gives CDR1 DFQATT, CDR2 SNEGSKA (reference sequence). This CDR3 comprises 15 residues. Here the CDR3 DNA reads TGCAGTGCTAGAGATGGACAGCGGGGGGGCCGGGAGCTGTTTTTT. It specifies CSARDGQRGGRELFF.

This chain links TRBV21-1 with TRBJ1-1; no check of the table's D call, TRBD1, against the DNA was made. TRBV21-1 represents a pseudogene. The CDR3 runs 16 residues. The CDR3 loop is CASSPPRGQGNTEAFF. As DNA, the CDR3 is TGTGCCAGCAGCCCTCCCCGGGGACAGGGGAACACTGAAGCTTTCTTT.

The sample holds a few counts of this clonotype. The V call is TRBV12-3 or TRBV12-4, the J call TRBJ1-2; D remains unclear. With 5 bases removed from V and 0 bases from J, the gap between germline ends came to 13 bases. The CDR3 runs 15 residues. This chain's CDR3 is CASSPRGAANYGYTF. As DNA, the CDR3 is TGTGCCAGCAGTCCCCGTGGTGCAGCTAACTATGGCTACACCTTC.

The sample holds a few counts of this clonotype. The rearrangement links TRBV28 to TRBJ2-7, with a possible D match to TRBD1 (5 bases). Trimming cost V 1 base and J 5 bases, with 12 bases left between them. CDR1 MDHEN and CDR2 SYDVKM come from the germline V gene. The CDR3 has 14 residues. CDR3: CASSLYAGQDEQYF. In DNA, the CDR3 is TGTGCCAGCAGTTTATATGCAGGGCAGGACGAGCAGTACTTC. The full variable domain, completed using reference TRBV28 and TRBJ2-7, is DVKVTQSSRYLVKRTGEKVFLECVQDMDHENMFWYRQDPGLGLRLIYFSYDVKMKEKGDIPEGYSVSREKKERFSLILESASTNQTSMYLCASSLYAGQDEQYFGPGTRLTVT.